This T cell receptor (beta chain) is from a study of T cell responses to AZD1222 COVID-19 vaccine. TCRdb keeps only in-frame clones here, not all; method: immunoSEQ multiplex PCR. The table shows roughly 200,000 clones, with approximately 90% occurring only once. CDR1 SGDLS and CDR2 YYNGEE come from the germline V gene. The CDR3 consists of 15 residues. With 2 bases clipped from V and 5 bases from J, the junction kept 6 bases outside the gene matches. J is TRBJ1-4 and V is TRBV9; 7 bases match TRBD1. This clonotype was obtained from an adult who received the AZD1222 COVID-19 vaccine. The sample consisted of peripheral blood, taken 28 days after the second AZD1222 dose. CDR3 DNA: TGTGCCAGCAGCGTGACCGGGACAGCGAATGAAAAACTGTTTTTT. Protein product: CASSVTGTANEKLFF.